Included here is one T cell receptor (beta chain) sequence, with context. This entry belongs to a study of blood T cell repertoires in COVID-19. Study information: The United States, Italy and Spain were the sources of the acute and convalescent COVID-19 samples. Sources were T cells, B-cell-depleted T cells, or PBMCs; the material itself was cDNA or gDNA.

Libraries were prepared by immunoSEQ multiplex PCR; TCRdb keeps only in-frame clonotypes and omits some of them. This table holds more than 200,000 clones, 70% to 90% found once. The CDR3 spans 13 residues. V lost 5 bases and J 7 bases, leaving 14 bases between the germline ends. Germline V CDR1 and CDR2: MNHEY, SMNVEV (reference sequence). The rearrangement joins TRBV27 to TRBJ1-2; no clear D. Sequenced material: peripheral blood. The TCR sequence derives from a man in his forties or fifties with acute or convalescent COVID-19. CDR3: CASSTPSRGGYTF. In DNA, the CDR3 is TGTGCCAGCAGTACCCCCTCACGCGGTGGCTACACCTTC.